This TCR beta chain was profiled in a study of post-analysis software for immune sequencing data. Background on the study: Included courses were relapsing-remitting and secondary progressive multiple sclerosis; progressive-relapsing multiple sclerosis was also included. Study-wide results and limits: With F measure, samples from one preparation batch clustered together strongly. There was significantly lower normalized Chao1 diversity in multiple sclerosis patients than in controls. Patients carried roughly 5 TRBV segments more frequently than controls did, and TRBV5-6, TRBV5-1 and TRBV20-1 were among them.

Unique molecular identifiers had been added to the TCR beta cDNA libraries. TCRdb reprocessed the PCR reads with MiXCR, giving one entry per CDR3 protein. Of 450,000 or so distinct CDR3 sequences listed, around 40% were seen once; the top ten hold 9.5% to 13%. For this clonotype: What it binds is unknown.

The germline V gene has CDR1 SGDLS and CDR2 YYNGEE. The CDR3 extends over 14 amino acids. V dropped 4 bases and J dropped 3 bases, with 14 bases sitting between them. Sequencing used blood. The chain uses TRBV9 and TRBJ2-7; the D gene is possibly TRBD2 (6 bases). The TCR originated in a girl aged 5-17 years with multiple sclerosis. In nucleotides, the CDR3 is TGTGCCAGCAGCTACCGGGACTTCAACTACGAGCAGTACTTC. It codes for CASSYRDFNYEQYF.